The source of this T cell receptor (beta chain) is a study of T cells in Graves' hyperthyroidism and ophthalmopathy. Turning to the study itself: Peripheral blood was drawn at first diagnosis, prior to all treatment.

Absent ophthalmopathy progression within 18 months defined stable Graves' hyperthyroidism. Lactation, pregnancy, other autoimmune disease or uncontrolled infection led to exclusion of patients. The CDR3 regions of TCR beta were amplified from RNA transcripts. TCR CDR3 underwent first-round RT-PCR with the HTBI primer set. TCRdb processed the multiplex PCR reads anew with MiXCR; each CDR3 protein has one entry. The profile shows about 590,000 distinct CDR3 sequences, 15% to 18% of them singletons. Germline CDR1 LGHNT, CDR2 FRNRAP. The CDR3 is 14 amino acids. V lost 7 bases and J lost 4; bases outside the gene matches: 7. This clonotype was detected only a few times.

The clonotype was recovered from a woman between 25 and 40 years old with Graves' hyperthyroidism. Specimen: blood. The chain couples TRBV12-5 to TRBJ1-1; 9 bases are shared with TRBD1. The CDR3 sequence: CASAPGQGSTEAFF. CDR3 sequence (DNA): TGTGCTAGTGCCCCGGGACAGGGAAGCACTGAAGCTTTCTTT. Drawing the rest from reference TRBV12-5 and TRBJ1-1, the complete variable domain is DARVTQTPRHKVTEMGQEVTMRCQPILGHNTVFWYRQTMMQGLELLAYFRNRAPLDDSGMPKDRFSAEMPDATLATLKIQPSEPRDSAVYFCASAPGQGSTEAFFGQGTRLTVV.